This TCR beta chain was observed in a study of shared clonotypes between healthy human individuals. Repertoires were generated with immunoSEQ multiplex PCR, while TCRdb's copy carries only in-frame clones and drops some. Among roughly 1,500,000 clones listed, roughly 98% were seen once. Everyone who donated was a Caucasian adult who lived in Nashville, Tennessee. Study observations and caveats: Shared clonotypes: approximately 4.5% naive CD4, 3.5% to 4% naive CD8, roughly 2.4% memory CD4, 0.35% to 0.5% memory CD8.

The CDR3 contains 15 residues. V shed 0 bases, J shed 2 bases, and the junction held 2 bases outside the gene matches. CDR1 SGHVS and CDR2 FQNEAQ come from the germline V gene. This clone occurred once. Its antigen is still unknown. The material sequenced was naive CD4+ T cells sorted from blood. Subset in this sample: CD45RA+ positively selected. The clonotype originates from a man younger than 40 in good health. The V call is TRBV7-8, the J call TRBJ2-5, with 8 bases lining up with TRBD1. This chain's CDR3 is CASSLAWTGQETQYF. The CDR3 DNA is TGTGCCAGCAGCTTAGCGTGGACAGGGCAAGAGACCCAGTACTTC.